One T cell receptor (beta chain) is described in this entry. Its antigen target is currently unknown. It has no much larger one-base neighbor in the sample; base qualities were not kept. This sample is drawn from a study of shared clonotypes between healthy human individuals (TCRdb year 2020). Study-level background: A few men and a couple of women, aged 18 to 49 years, made up the cohort. For each donor, three plates each were used for CD4 naive and CD4 memory, two plates were used for CD8 naive, and one plate was used for CD8 memory. To estimate repertoire size and how much clonotype sharing occurs between individuals, the study deeply sequenced the blood TCR repertoires of five or six healthy adults. Different laboratories and diverse techniques were used to prepare libraries and sequence TCR repertoires, to increase sequencing depth and limit assay-specific biases. Between about 0.94 and 8.9 billion PBMCs per donor were obtained by leukapheresis. Points the paper makes about the study in general: Sampling was restricted to blood, and TCR repertoires in tissues likely differ from the TCR repertoires found in blood. Across a handful of donors, about 5.2% of naive CD4, around 3.3% of naive CD8, approximately 2.5% of memory CD4, and 0.4% of memory CD8 clonotypes were shared. The small number of donors limited the genetic and exposure-history diversity represented. Pairwise subsampling led to the expectation that sequencing depth would affect the degree of clonotype sharing among donors. Higher generation probabilities were observed for clonotypes shared by all four sorted-subset donors than for non-shared clonotypes. Rarefaction of sorted-subset datasets indicated incomplete sequencing despite the large sequencing depth. Naive subsets generally had larger estimated clonotype richness than memory subsets did.

Donors were healthy HIV-negative adults with no recently reported acute infections or vaccinations. Only Caucasian adults living in Nashville, Tennessee, USA were represented among the donors. CD4+ T cells were enriched by magnetic negative selection, after which naive cells were positively selected on CD45RA and the negative fraction was taken as the memory subset. After blood collection by leukapheresis, PBMCs were isolated using Ficoll-Histopaque density gradient centrifugation and then cryopreserved in the vapor phase of liquid nitrogen. Purity and quantity of every magnetically sorted T cell population were checked by analytical flow cytometry. From each sorted fraction, genomic DNA was isolated and quantified by UV absorbance on a Nanodrop 2000c. Using the deep immunoSEQ assay, multiplex PCR amplified TCR CDR3 regions from genomic DNA. For each cell subset, the extracted genomic DNA was distributed evenly across all wells of several immunoSEQ 96-well plates, and each plate served as one replicate. Each replicate PCR for sorted subsets received 150 to 250 ng genomic DNA, equal to tens of thousands of T cell genomes. Purified libraries were measured with a Qubit 3.0 fluorometer, size-checked on a Bioanalyzer 2100, and measured again with the KAPA Library Quantification kit. Every immunoSEQ 96-well plate was sequenced on a separate single-read 150-cycle Illumina NextSeq 550 flow cell. For the original study's pipeline: The immunoSEQ output contained only junctional sequences without quality scores, so filtering could not match that applied to full-length reads. To assign V/J genes and CDR3, sequences were annotated using PyIR, a Python wrapper for IgBLAST v1.9, with IMGT germline references. Reads with weak V/J assignments (E-value above 1e-6), missing CDR3, stop codons, out-of-frame junctions, or ambiguous translated residues were removed. V3J clonotypes were defined as sequences sharing an identical inferred V gene, J gene, and CDR3 amino acid sequence. Percentage overlap between repertoires was computed as shared unique clonotypes divided by the size of the smaller repertoire. RTK rarefaction, the Chao1 estimator, and Recon v2.1 estimates of unobserved clonotypes were used to assess repertoire richness. For all TCRbeta clonotypes obtained by the gDNA method from a handful of donors, generation probabilities were computed with OLGA. What TCRdb holds here is the immuneACCESS table cut down to in-frame rearrangements. Part of the clones is not present; checked against another copy, under half of the missing clones reflect an unresolved V gene, and the others are unexplained. The DNA was the basis for D and trimming; V, J and clone size are from that table. The sample data list some 2.3 million clones, and approximately 95% of these were observed just once. Under 0.45% of the sample is in the top ten clones.

The clonotype originates from a man between 18 and 35 years old in good health. Some clones in this sample may be carry-over from other donors' samples. The sequenced sample consisted of naive CD4+ T cells from PBMCs. Read against the paper, the sample's cell subset or site label means: CD45RA+ positively selected.

In nucleotide form, the sequence is TGTGCCAGCAGCCAATTAAAGACAGGGGGCCTGACTAATGAAAAACTGTTTTTT. It translates as CASSQLKTGGLTNEKLFF. This receptor chain uses TRBV5-8 and TRBJ1-4; 10 bases in between match TRBD1. The CDR1 and CDR2 encoded by the germline V gene are SGHTS and YDEGEE. The CDR3 runs 18 residues from the cysteine to the phenylalanine. The kept DNA is CDR3 alone, 54 bases in frame from the first base. Trimming takes 4 bases off V and 2 bases off J; junction bases not matched to a gene: 11.